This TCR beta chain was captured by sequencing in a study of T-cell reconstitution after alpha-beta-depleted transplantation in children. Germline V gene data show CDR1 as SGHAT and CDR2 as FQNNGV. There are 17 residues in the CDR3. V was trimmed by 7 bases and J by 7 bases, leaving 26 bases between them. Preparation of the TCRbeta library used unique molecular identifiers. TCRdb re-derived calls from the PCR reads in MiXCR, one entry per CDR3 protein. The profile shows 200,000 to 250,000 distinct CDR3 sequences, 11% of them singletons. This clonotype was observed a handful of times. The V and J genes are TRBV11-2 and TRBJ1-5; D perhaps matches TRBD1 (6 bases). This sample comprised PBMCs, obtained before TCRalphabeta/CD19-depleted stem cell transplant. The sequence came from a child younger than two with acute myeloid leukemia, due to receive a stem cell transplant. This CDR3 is CASIHRGGGPGEQPQHF. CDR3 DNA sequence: TGTGCCAGCATCCATAGGGGGGGGGGTCCAGGGGAACAGCCCCAGCATTTT.